This T cell receptor (beta chain) is drawn from a study of CD8+CD57+ T cells in acquired aplastic anemia. CDR3 and TCR beta VDJ profiling relied on genomic DNA as the template. A single record per CDR3 protein comes from TCRdb applying MiXCR to the reads. The data contain 180,000 or so distinct CDR3 sequences, roughly 43% of them singletons. Germline V gene data show CDR1 as SGHRS and CDR2 as YFSETQ. V trimming: 4 bases; J trimming: 1 base; junction bases outside the gene matches: 10. The CDR3 consists of 16 residues. This clonotype has a count of ten or more. An expansion of CD8+CD57+ cells by flow cytometry had been shown in patients chosen for sequencing.

This clonotype was obtained from a human donor with aplastic anemia. The chain is built from TRBV5-1 and TRBJ1-1, with 7 bases identical to TRBD1. Input material: sorted CD4+, CD8+, or CD8+CD57+ T cells (not recorded which) from PBMCs. The CDR3 region is CASSKGQPGSNTEAFF. CDR3 bases: TGCGCCAGCAGCAAGGGACAGCCCGGCTCGAACACTGAAGCTTTCTTT.